Listed below are T cell receptor beta chains from one sample, sequenced in a study of blood T cells in healthy people across ages. TCRdb reprocessed the 5' RACE reads with MiXCR, giving one entry per CDR3 protein. The sample includes 550,000 to 800,000 distinct CDR3 sequences, 32% of them seen just once. Sequencing was carried out using blood. These receptors were obtained from a woman of 80 years or more in good health. Both conserved end residues are part of each CDR3. A D gene is named only where the DNA matches it firmly. For some rows the clone size is stated as once, few or many, or as a class when expanded; others skip it.

len	v_gene	d_gene	abundance	j_gene	CDR3nt	CDR3aa
15	TRBV12-3/TRBV12-4	NA	NA	TRBJ1-2	TGTGCCAGCAGTTTTCGAGGGACGGGGGGGAATGACTACACCTTC	CASSFRGTGGNDYTF
14	TRBV6-1	TRBD1	once	TRBJ1-1	TGTGCCAGCAGTCCCCGACAGGGTCCCACTGAAGCTTTCTTT	CASSPRQGPTEAFF
17	TRBV6-2/TRBV6-3	NA	NA	TRBJ1-1	TGTGCCAGCAGTTACGGTCCGGGACGGGGGGTGAACACTGAAGCTTTCTTT	CASSYGPGRGVNTEAFF
13	TRBV14	NA	NA	TRBJ1-2	TGTGCCAGCAGCCAAGTAACAGCATATGGCTACACCTTC	CASSQVTAYGYTF
13	TRBV20-1	NA	NA	TRBJ2-1	TGCAGTGCTAGAGATCGCCCAGCCGATGAGCAGTTCTTC	CSARDRPADEQFF
14	TRBV7-2	NA	NA	TRBJ1-2	TGTGCCAGCAGCTTATTATATGGGGGGTATGGCTACACCTTC	CASSLLYGGYGYTF
14	TRBV13	NA	few	TRBJ2-3	TGTGCCAGCAGCTTTCGGACTAGCACAGATACGCAGTATTTT	CASSFRTSTDTQYF
18	TRBV5-6	TRBD2	many	TRBJ2-5	TGTGCCAGCAGCTCTTACGGGCCCAGCGGGGGGACTGGGGAGACCCAGTACTTC	CASSSYGPSGGTGETQYF
11	TRBV7-2	NA	many	TRBJ1-2	TGTGCCAGCAGCTTTGGAGTGTTCTACACCTTC	CASSFGVFYTF
15	TRBV5-1	TRBD1	NA	TRBJ2-7	TGCGCCAGCAGCTTCGGGACAGCAGGTTACAATGAGCAGTACTTC	CASSFGTAGYNEQYF
13	TRBV30	TRBD1	NA	TRBJ2-6	TGTGCCTCCAGGGGGCTTGGGGCCAACGTCCTGACTTTC	CASRGLGANVLTF
14	TRBV7-3	NA	many	TRBJ2-3	TGTGCCAGCAGCCCCACTAGTTCCACAGATACGCAGTATTTT	CASSPTSSTDTQYF
15	TRBV27	NA	once	TRBJ2-1	TGTGCCAGCAGTTCGGAAAGGGTGTCCTACAATGAGCAGTTCTTC	CASSSERVSYNEQFF
12	TRBV18	NA	NA	TRBJ2-3	TGTGCCAGCTCGCTGATACCAGATACGCAGTATTTT	CASSLIPDTQYF
17	TRBV20-1	TRBD1	once	TRBJ2-4	TGCAGTGCGAGCCCGGGACAGGGGGCGCGGGCCAAAAACATTCAGTACTTC	CSASPGQGARAKNIQYF
15	TRBV5-1	NA	NA	TRBJ1-1	TGCGCCAGCAGCTTGGAACCGGGGGGTAACACTGAAGCTTTCTTT	CASSLEPGGNTEAFF
15	TRBV5-1	TRBD1	many	TRBJ1-5	TGCGCCAGCAGCTTGGGGCAGGGGGCGAATCAGCCCCAGCATTTT	CASSLGQGANQPQHF
13	TRBV7-9	NA	NA	TRBJ2-5	TGTGCCAGCAGCTTACATGGGAGAGAGGCCCAGTACTTC	CASSLHGREAQYF
13	TRBV5-1	NA	many	TRBJ1-2	TGCGCCAGCAGCTTGAGCAATAACTATGGCTACACCTTC	CASSLSNNYGYTF
16	TRBV6-2/TRBV6-3	TRBD1	NA	TRBJ1-2	TGTGCCAGCAGGAAATCCCGGACAGGAACCAACTATGGCTACACCTTC	CASRKSRTGTNYGYTF
13	TRBV2	NA	few	TRBJ1-5	TGTGCCAGCAGTGAAAACGGGGATCAGCCCCAGCATTTT	CASSENGDQPQHF
13	TRBV30	NA	few	TRBJ1-2	TGTGCCTGGACGGCGGGGGATGCGGATGGCTACACCTTC	CAWTAGDADGYTF
17	TRBV9	NA	many	TRBJ2-4	TGTGCCAGCAGCGCCCCGCGCCCCGAGGGGGCCAAAAACATTCAGTACTTC	CASSAPRPEGAKNIQYF
15	TRBV7-3	TRBD1	many	TRBJ2-1	TGTGCCAGCAGCCGCCCGGACAGGGGTAACAATGAGCAGTTCTTC	CASSRPDRGNNEQFF
15	TRBV5-1	NA	many	TRBJ2-3	TGCGCCAGCAGCTTGGCCGCAGTCCGCACAGATACGCAGTATTTT	CASSLAAVRTDTQYF
22	TRBV11-1	TRBD1	NA	TRBJ2-1	TGTGCCAGCAGCACATTTCTCATCCGGGACAGGGTAAGCGCAAACACAGACAATGAGCAGTTCTTC	CASSTFLIRDRVSANTDNEQFF
14	TRBV3-1	TRBD1	few	TRBJ2-1	TGTGCCAGCAGTGAGGACAGGGGAGGGCATGAGCAGTTCTTC	CASSEDRGGHEQFF
14	TRBV30	TRBD1	NA	TRBJ2-3	TGTGCCTGGGGGACAGTAATTGGAACAGATACGCAGTATTTT	CAWGTVIGTDTQYF
16	TRBV3-1	NA	few	TRBJ2-3	TGTGCCAGCAGCCAAGAGACGGGGAGGCCGGCAGATACGCAGTATTTT	CASSQETGRPADTQYF
15	TRBV7-6	NA	many	TRBJ2-5	TGTGCCAGCAGCTTAGAAACAGGGTACCAAGAGACCCAGTACTTC	CASSLETGYQETQYF
13	TRBV11-2	NA	NA	TRBJ2-1	TGTGCCAGCAGCTTAGTTTCCCACAATGAGCAGTTCTTC	CASSLVSHNEQFF
15	TRBV19	NA	NA	TRBJ2-3	TGTGCCAATAAACGCACGCGAGGAAGCACAGATACGCAGTATTTT	CANKRTRGSTDTQYF
16	TRBV6-6	TRBD2	many	TRBJ2-1	TGTGCCAGCAGTCCCGATTTAGCGGGGGGCCGGAATGAGCAGTTCTTC	CASSPDLAGGRNEQFF